The 9 T cell receptor beta chains below come from one sample, sequenced in a study of blood T cell repertoires in COVID-19. Generated by immunoSEQ multiplex PCR, the TCRdb table keeps only in-frame clones and is missing some. The sample shows about 340,000 clones, more than 75% of them seen only once. The sample was peripheral blood. The receptors originated from a woman aged 45-59 years with COVID-19, enrolled during active disease.

CDR3 sequence (DNA): TGTGCCAGATTTGTGGGCAGCATGAACACTGAAGCTTTCTTT. It encodes CARFVGSMNTEAFF. The chain carries TRBV2 and TRBJ1-1; D is uncertain. V was clipped by 9 bases and J by 0 bases, with 14 bases between them. The CDR3 is 14 amino acids. The germline gives CDR1 SNHLY, CDR2 FYNNEI. The full variable domain, completed using reference TRBV2 and TRBJ1-1, is EPEVTQTPSHQVTQMGQEVILRCVPISNHLYFYWYRQILGQKVEFLVSFYNNEISEKSEIFDDQFSVERPDGSNFTLKIRSTKLEDSAMYFCARFVGSMNTEAFFGQGTRLTVV.

This chain connects TRBV10-3 to TRBJ2-7; 8 bases map to TRBD1. This CDR3 comprises 15 residues. Germline CDR1 reads ENHRY; CDR2 reads SYGVKD. The trim removed 3 bases at V and 2 bases at J, leaving 6 bases unmatched. This CDR3 reads CAISDRQGSPYEQYF. CDR3 DNA sequence: TGTGCCATCAGTGACCGACAGGGGTCCCCCTACGAGCAGTACTTC.

The J gene is TRBJ2-7, the V gene TRBV19; TRBD2 matches 14 bases. Germline V gene lookup returns CDR1 LNHDA and CDR2 SQIVND (reference sequence). The CDR3 extends over 18 amino acids. The ends lost 5 bases at V and 4 bases at J; junction bases unmatched: 13. Here the CDR3 DNA reads TGTGCCAGTAGTCCCCCCGCGGGACTAGCGGGAGCTGTATACGAGCAGTACTTC. Translated: CASSPPAGLAGAVYEQYF.

The chain couples TRBV10-3 to TRBJ1-1, with no clear D. This CDR3 is built from 13 residues. Deletions cut 6 bases from V and 8 bases from J, with 16 bases between. CDR1 is ENHRY and CDR2 is SYGVKD in the germline V gene. This CDR3 reads CAISNTIRAEAFF. Written as DNA, the CDR3 is TGTGCCATCAGCAATACTATACGAGCAGAAGCTTTCTTT.

The chain links TRBV27 to TRBJ2-3, with 10 positions matching TRBD2. This CDR3 contains 15 residues. Germline V gives CDR1 MNHEY, CDR2 SMNVEV (reference sequence). The V gene end was trimmed by 4 bases and the J gene end by 2 bases; junction bases not matched to a gene: 3. The CDR3 DNA is TGTGCCAGCAGTTGGAGCGGGAGGGCCACAGATACGCAGTATTTT. It is translated as CASSWSGRATDTQYF.

The genes are TRBV6-5 and TRBJ1-1; perhaps TRBD1 as D (5 bases). CDR1 MNHEY and CDR2 SVGAGI come from the germline V gene. CDR3 length equals 16 residues. Trimming left V 2 bases short and J 4 bases short, with 17 bases between. CDR3 nucleotides: TGTGCCAGCAGTTACAGCCGGGGGGGTCAGGGCACTGAAGCTTTCTTT. Translated, it gives CASSYSRGGQGTEAFF.

The rearrangement uses TRBV3-1 (or the pseudogene TRBV3-2) and TRBJ1-6; 8 nucleotides match TRBD1. This CDR3 region has 14 residues. CDR1 LGHDT and CDR2 YNNKEL come from the germline V gene (reference sequence). The trim removed 4 bases at V and 10 bases at J, leaving 6 bases unmatched. The CDR3 is CASSRQGIISPLHF. The CDR3 DNA reads TGTGCCAGCAGCCGACAGGGGATAATCTCACCCCTCCACTTT.

The V gene is TRBV11-2, the J gene TRBJ1-3; possible D gene TRBD1, 6 bases. The CDR3 sequence is 16 residues long. V was clipped by 5 bases and J by 0 bases, with 14 bases between them. In germline, CDR1 is SGHAT, CDR2 FQNNGV. CDR3 region: CASSIHREASGNTIYF. The CDR3 DNA sequence: TGTGCCAGCAGCATTCACAGGGAAGCCTCTGGAAACACCATATATTTT. Drawing the rest from reference TRBV11-2 and TRBJ1-3, the complete variable domain is EAGVAQSPRYKIIEKRQSVAFWCNPISGHATLYWYQQILGQGPKLLIQFQNNGVVDDSQLPKDRFSAERLKGVDSTLKIQPAKLEDSAVYLCASSIHREASGNTIYFGEGSWLTVV.

The chain recombines TRBV3-1 (or the pseudogene TRBV3-2) with TRBJ2-5; D is perhaps TRBD2 (6 bases). The CDR3 runs 14 residues. In germline, CDR1 is LGHDT, CDR2 YNNKEL (reference sequence). V lost 4 bases and J 2 bases, leaving 11 bases between the germline ends. The CDR3 DNA is TGTGCCAGCAGCCCCCGGGACTTACAAGAGACCCAGTACTTC. Translated, it gives CASSPRDLQETQYF.